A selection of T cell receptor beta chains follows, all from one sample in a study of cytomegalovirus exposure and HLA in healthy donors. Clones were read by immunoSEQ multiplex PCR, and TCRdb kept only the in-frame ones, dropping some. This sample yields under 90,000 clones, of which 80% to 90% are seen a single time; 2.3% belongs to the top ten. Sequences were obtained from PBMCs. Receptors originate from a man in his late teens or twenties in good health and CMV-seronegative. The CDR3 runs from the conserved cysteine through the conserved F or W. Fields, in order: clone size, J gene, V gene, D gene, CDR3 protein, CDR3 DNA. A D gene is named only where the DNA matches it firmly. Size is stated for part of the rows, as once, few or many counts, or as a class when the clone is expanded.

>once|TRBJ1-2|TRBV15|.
CATSRVPVQGRDYGYTF
TGTGCCACCAGCAGAGTACCCGTACAGGGTCGCGACTATGGCTACACCTTC
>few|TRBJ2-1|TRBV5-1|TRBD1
CASSTDRGGDEQFF
TGCGCCAGCAGTACGGACAGGGGAGGCGATGAGCAGTTCTTC
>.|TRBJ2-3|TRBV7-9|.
CASSFGDTRSTDTQYF
TGTGCCAGCAGCTTCGGGGACACGCGAAGCACAGATACGCAGTATTTT
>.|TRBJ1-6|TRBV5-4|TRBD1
CASSARTGRNSPLHF
TGTGCCAGCAGCGCCCGGACAGGACGAAATTCACCCCTCCACTTT
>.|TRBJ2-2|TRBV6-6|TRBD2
CASRHSGANTGELFF
TGTGCCAGCAGACATAGCGGGGCGAACACCGGGGAGCTGTTTTTT
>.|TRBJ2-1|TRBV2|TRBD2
CASLPAGSSYNEQFF
TGTGCCAGCCTACCAGCGGGAAGTTCCTACAATGAGCAGTTCTTC
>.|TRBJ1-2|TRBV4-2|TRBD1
CASSRGTGEGDGYTF
TGTGCCAGCAGCCGAGGGACAGGGGAAGGAGATGGCTACACCTTC
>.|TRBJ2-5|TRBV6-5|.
CASSYSTLTSQETQYF
TGTGCCAGCAGTTACTCGACTTTGACTTCTCAAGAGACCCAGTACTTC
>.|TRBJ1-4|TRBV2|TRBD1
CASRRDRVGELFF
TGTGCCAGCAGGAGGGACAGGGTCGGAGAACTGTTTTTT
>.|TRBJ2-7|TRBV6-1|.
CASSRGSYEQYF
TGTGCCAGCTCCAGGGGTTCCTACGAGCAGTACTTC
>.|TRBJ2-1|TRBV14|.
CASSQVASGEQFF
TGTGCCAGCAGCCAAGTCGCCTCAGGTGAGCAGTTCTTC
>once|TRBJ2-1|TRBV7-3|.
CASSLVGPDNEQFF
TGTGCCAGCAGCTTAGTGGGGCCAGACAATGAGCAGTTCTTC
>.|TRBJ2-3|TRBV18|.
CASSPGGQPDTQYF
TGTGCCAGCTCTCCCGGCGGGCAGCCAGATACGCAGTATTTT
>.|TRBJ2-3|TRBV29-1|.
CSVVDVLGTSDTQYF
TGCAGCGTTGTTGACGTACTCGGGACTTCAGATACGCAGTATTTT
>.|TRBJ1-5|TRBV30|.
CVWSGQGNQPQHF
TGTGTCTGGAGTGGTCAGGGCAATCAGCCCCAGCATTTT
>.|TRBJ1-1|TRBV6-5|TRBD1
CATLKDRGGNEAFF
TGTGCCACCCTCAAGGACAGGGGAGGTAATGAAGCTTTCTTT
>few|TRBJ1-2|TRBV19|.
CASSPSSGSPYGYTF
TGTGCCAGTAGTCCCTCTTCAGGGTCTCCCTATGGCTACACCTTC
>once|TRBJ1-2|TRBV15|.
CATSRDSWTAYGYTF
TGTGCCACCAGCAGAGATAGCTGGACAGCCTATGGCTACACCTTC
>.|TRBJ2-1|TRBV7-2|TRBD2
CASRGLASSYNEQFF
TGTGCCAGCCGCGGACTAGCAAGCTCCTACAATGAGCAGTTCTTC
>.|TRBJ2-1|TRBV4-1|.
CASSGIQGTLPYNEQFF
TGCGCCAGCAGCGGAATACAAGGGACTTTACCCTACAATGAGCAGTTCTTC